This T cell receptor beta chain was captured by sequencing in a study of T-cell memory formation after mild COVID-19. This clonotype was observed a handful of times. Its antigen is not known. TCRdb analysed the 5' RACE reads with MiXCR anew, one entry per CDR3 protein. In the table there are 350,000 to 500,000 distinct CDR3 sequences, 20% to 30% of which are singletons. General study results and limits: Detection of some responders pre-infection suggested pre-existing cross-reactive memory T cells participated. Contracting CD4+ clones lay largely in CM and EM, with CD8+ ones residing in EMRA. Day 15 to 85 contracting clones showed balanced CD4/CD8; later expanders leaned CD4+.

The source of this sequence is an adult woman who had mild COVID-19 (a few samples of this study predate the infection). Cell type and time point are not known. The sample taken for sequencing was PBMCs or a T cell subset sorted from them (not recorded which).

The CDR3 DNA sequence: TGTGCCAGCAGCTTAGGACAGGGGCGCTACAATGAGCAGTTCTTC. Its translation: CASSLGQGRYNEQFF. The V call is TRBV7-2, the J call TRBJ2-1; 8 bases align to TRBD1. This CDR3 has 15 residues. The junction had 2 bases not matched to a gene; V was cut back by 1 base and J by 3 bases. Germline V gene sequence: CDR1 SGHTA, CDR2 FQGNSA.